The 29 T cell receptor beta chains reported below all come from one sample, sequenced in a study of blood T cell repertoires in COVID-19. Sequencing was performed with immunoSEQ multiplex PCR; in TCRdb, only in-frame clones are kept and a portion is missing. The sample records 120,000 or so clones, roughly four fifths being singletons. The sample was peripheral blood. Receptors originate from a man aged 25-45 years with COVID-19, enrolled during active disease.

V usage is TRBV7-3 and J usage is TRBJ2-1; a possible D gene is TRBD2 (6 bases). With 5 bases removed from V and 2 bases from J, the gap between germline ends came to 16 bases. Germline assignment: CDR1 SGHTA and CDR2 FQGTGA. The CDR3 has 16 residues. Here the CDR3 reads CASSRQASAPYNEQFF. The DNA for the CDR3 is TGTGCCAGCAGCCGACAAGCTAGCGCACCCTACAATGAGCAGTTCTTC.

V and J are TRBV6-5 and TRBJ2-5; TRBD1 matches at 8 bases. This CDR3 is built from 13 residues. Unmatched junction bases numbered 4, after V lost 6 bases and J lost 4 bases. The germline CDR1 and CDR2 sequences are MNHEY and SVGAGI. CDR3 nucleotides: TGTGCCAGCAGGACGACAGGGGTAGAGACCCAGTACTTC. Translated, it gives CASRTTGVETQYF.

CDR3 coding DNA: TGTGCCAGCTCACCATCTACAGGGGTCAGTGAAAAACTGTTTTTT. As protein: CASSPSTGVSEKLFF. V and J are TRBV18 and TRBJ1-4; 7 nucleotides align to TRBD1. Germline V gene data show CDR1 as KGHSH and CDR2 as LQKENI. The CDR3 sequence is 15 residues long. With V trimmed by 2 bases and J by 7 bases, 7 bases remained unmatched.

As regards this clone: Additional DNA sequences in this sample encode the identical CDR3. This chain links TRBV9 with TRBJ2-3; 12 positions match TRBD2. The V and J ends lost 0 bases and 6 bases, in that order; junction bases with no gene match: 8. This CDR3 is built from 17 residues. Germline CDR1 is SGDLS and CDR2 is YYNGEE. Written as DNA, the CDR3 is TGTGCCAGCAGCGTAGGGGAGCTAGCGGGGGGGCTGGATACGCAGTATTTT. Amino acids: CASSVGELAGGLDTQYF.

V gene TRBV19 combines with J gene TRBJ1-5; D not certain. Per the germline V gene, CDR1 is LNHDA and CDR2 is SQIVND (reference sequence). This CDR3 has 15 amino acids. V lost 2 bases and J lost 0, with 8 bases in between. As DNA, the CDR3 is TGTGCCAGTAGTATACGGGTTACTAGCAATCAGCCCCAGCATTTT. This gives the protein CASSIRVTSNQPQHF.

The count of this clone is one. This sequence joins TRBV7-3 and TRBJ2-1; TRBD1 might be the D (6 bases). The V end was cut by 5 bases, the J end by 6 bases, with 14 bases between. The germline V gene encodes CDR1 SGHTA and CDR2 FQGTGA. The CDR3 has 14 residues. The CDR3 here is CASSRTAPPNEQFF. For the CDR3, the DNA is TGTGCCAGCAGCAGGACAGCTCCCCCCAATGAGCAGTTCTTC. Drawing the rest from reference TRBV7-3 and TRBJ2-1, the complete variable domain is GAGVSQTPSNKVTEKGKYVELRCDPISGHTALYWYRQSLGQGPEFLIYFQGTGAADDSGLPNDRFFAVRPEGSVSTLKIQRTERGDSAVYLCASSRTAPPNEQFFGPGTRLTVL.

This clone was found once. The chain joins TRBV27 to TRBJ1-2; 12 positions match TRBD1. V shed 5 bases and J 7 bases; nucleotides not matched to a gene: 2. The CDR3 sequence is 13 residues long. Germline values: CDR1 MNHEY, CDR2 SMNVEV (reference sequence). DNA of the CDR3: TGTGCCAGCAGTCAGGGACAGGGGGCTGGCTACACCTTC. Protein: CASSQGQGAGYTF.

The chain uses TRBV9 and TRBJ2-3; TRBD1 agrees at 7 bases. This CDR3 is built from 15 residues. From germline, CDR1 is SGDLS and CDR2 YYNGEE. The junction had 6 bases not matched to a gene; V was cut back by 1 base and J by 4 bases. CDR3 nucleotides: TGTGCCAGCAGCGTACATGACAGGGAGTCAGATACGCAGTATTTT. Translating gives CASSVHDRESDTQYF. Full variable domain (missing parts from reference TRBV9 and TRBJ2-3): DSGVTQTPKHLITATGQRVTLRCSPRSGDLSVYWYQQSLDQGLQFLIQYYNGEERAKGNILERFSAQQFPDLHSELNLSSLELGDSALYFCASSVHDRESDTQYFGPGTRLTVL.

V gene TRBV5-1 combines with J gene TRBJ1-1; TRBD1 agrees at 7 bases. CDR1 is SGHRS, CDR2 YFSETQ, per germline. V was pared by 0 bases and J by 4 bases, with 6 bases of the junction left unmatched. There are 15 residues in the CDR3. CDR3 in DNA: TGCGCCAGCAGCTTGGAGACAGGGCGAGTCACTGAAGCTTTCTTT. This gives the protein CASSLETGRVTEAFF.

CDR3 region: CASSLEAGGTGELFF. CDR3 DNA: TGTGCCAGCAGCTTAGAAGCGGGGGGCACCGGGGAGCTGTTTTTT. The V gene is TRBV7-3, the J gene TRBJ2-2, with 9 nucleotides matching TRBD2. J gave up 4 bases and V 2 bases, and 2 bases lay outside the gene matches. Germline lookup yields CDR1 SGHTA and CDR2 FQGTGA. The CDR3 has 15 residues.

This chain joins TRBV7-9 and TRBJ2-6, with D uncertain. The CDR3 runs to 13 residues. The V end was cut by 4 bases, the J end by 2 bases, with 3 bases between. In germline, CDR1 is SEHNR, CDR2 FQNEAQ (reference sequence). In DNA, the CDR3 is TGTGCCAGCAGCTCCACTGGGGCCAACGTCCTGACTTTC. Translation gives CASSSTGANVLTF.

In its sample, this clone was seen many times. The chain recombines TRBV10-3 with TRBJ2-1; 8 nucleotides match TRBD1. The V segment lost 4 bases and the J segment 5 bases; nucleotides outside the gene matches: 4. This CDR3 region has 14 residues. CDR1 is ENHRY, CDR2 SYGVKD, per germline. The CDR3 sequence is CAISVMGQDNEQFF. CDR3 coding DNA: TGTGCCATCAGTGTTATGGGACAGGACAATGAGCAGTTCTTC.

The CDR3 nucleotides are TGTGCCAGCAGCCCGTTTGGACTTTACGAGCAGTACTTC. Translating it yields CASSPFGLYEQYF. V and J are TRBV27 and TRBJ2-7; TRBD2 is a possible D gene (5 bases). The length of the CDR3 is 13 residues. From germline, CDR1 is MNHEY and CDR2 SMNVEV (reference sequence). The germline V and J ends were trimmed by 6 bases and 4 bases, with 13 bases remaining between them.

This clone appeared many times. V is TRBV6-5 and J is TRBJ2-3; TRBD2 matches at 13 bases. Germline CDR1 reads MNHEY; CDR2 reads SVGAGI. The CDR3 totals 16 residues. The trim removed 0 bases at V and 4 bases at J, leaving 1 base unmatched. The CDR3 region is CASSYSGTSGADTQYF. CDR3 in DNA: TGTGCCAGCAGTTACTCGGGGACTAGCGGGGCAGATACGCAGTATTTT.

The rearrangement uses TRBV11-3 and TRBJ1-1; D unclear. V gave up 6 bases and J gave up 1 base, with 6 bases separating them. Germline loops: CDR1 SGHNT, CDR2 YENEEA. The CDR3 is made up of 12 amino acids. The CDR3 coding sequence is TGTGCCAGCAGGCCACAGAACACTGAAGCTTTCTTT. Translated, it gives CASRPQNTEAFF.

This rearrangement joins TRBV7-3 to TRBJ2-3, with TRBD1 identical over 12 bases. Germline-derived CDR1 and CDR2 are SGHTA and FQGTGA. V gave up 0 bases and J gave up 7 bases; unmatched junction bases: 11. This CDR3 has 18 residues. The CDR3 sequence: CASSLTGGGTGGVNTQYF. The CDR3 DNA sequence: TGTGCCAGCAGCTTAACTGGAGGTGGGACAGGGGGCGTAAATACGCAGTATTTT.

DNA for the CDR3: TGTGCCATCAATCGGCAGGGGGGATCGAACACTGAAGCTTTCTTT. Translated: CAINRQGGSNTEAFF. The chain is built from TRBV10-3 and TRBJ1-1; 7 bases map to TRBD1. Germline CDR1 reads ENHRY; CDR2 reads SYGVKD. This CDR3 contains 15 residues. Trimming took 7 bases from V and 1 from J; bases not matched to a gene: 9.

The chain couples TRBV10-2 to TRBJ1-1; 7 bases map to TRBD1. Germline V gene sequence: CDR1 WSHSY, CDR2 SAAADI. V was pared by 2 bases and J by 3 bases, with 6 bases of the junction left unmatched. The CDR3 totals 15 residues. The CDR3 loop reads CASSEKGRGYTEAFF. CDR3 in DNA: TGCGCCAGCAGTGAGAAGGGCAGGGGGTACACTGAAGCTTTCTTT.

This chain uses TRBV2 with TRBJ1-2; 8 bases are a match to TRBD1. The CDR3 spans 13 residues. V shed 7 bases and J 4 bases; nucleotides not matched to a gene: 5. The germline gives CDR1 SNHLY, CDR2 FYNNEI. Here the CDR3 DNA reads TGTGCCAGCAACAGGGGGGGAATCTATGGCTACACCTTC. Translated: CASNRGGIYGYTF.

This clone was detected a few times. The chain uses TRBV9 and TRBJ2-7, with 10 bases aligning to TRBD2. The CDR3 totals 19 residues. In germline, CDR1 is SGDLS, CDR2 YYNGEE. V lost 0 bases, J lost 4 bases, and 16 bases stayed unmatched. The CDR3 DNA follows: TGTGCCAGCAGCGTAGGGAGGGGACAGTCTAGCGGGAGTGTTTACGAGCAGTACTTC. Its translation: CASSVGRGQSSGSVYEQYF. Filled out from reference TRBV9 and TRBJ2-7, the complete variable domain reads DSGVTQTPKHLITATGQRVTLRCSPRSGDLSVYWYQQSLDQGLQFLIQYYNGEERAKGNILERFSAQQFPDLHSELNLSSLELGDSALYFCASSVGRGQSSGSVYEQYFGPGTRLTVT.

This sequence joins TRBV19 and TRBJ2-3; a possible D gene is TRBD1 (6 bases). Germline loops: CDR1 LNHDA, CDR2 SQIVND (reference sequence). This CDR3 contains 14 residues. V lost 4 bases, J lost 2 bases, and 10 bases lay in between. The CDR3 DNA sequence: TGTGCCAGTAGTAGGGCAGGGGTCACAGATACGCAGTATTTT. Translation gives CASSRAGVTDTQYF.

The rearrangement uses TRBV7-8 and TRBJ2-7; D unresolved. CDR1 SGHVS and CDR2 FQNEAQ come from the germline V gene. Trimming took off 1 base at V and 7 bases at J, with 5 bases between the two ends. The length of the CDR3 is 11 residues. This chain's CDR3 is CASSLVEEQYF. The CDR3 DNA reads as TGTGCCAGCAGCTTAGTCGAGGAGCAGTACTTC. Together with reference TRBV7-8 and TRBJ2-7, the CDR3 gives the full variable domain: GAGVSQSPRYKVAKRGQDVALRCDPISGHVSLFWYQQALGQGPEFLTYFQNEAQLDKSGLPSDRFFAERPEGSVSTLKIQRTQQEDSAVYLCASSLVEEQYFGPGTRLTVT.

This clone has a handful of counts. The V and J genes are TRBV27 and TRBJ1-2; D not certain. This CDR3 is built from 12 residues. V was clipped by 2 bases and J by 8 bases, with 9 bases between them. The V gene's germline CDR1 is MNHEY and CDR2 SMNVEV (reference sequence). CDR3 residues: CASSLTKKGYTF. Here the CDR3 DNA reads TGTGCCAGCAGTTTAACTAAGAAAGGCTACACCTTC.

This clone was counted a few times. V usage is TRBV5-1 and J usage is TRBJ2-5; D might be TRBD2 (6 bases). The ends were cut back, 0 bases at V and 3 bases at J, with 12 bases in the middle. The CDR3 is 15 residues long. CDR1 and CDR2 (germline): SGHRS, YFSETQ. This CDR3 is CASSLAGAVKETQYF. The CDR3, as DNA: TGCGCCAGCAGCTTGGCGGGAGCAGTTAAAGAGACCCAGTACTTC.

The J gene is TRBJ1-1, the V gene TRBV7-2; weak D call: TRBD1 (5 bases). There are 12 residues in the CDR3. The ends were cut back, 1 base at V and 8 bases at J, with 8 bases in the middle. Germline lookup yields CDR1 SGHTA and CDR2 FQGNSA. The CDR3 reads CASSLVGLEAFF. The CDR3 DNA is TGTGCCAGCAGCTTAGTGGGACTAGAAGCTTTCTTT.

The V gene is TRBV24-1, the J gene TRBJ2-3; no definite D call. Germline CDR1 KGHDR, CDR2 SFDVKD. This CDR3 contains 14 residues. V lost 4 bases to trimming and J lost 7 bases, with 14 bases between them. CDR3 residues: CATSERTDINTQYF. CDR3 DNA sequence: TGTGCCACCAGTGAACGTACAGACATTAATACGCAGTATTTT.

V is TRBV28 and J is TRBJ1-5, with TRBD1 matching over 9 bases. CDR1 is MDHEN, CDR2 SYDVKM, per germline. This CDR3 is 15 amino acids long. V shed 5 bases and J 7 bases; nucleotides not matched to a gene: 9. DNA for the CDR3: TGTGCCAGCAGTGCAAGGACAGGGGTATGGCAGCCCCAGCATTTT. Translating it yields CASSARTGVWQPQHF.

CDR3 nucleotides: TGTGCCAGTAGCAAGGGGACAGGGGGCGCTAAGACCCAGTACTTC. It translates to CASSKGTGGAKTQYF. The J gene is TRBJ2-5, the V gene TRBV19; 12 bases are a match to TRBD1. CDR1 is LNHDA, CDR2 SQIVND, per germline (reference sequence). The CDR3 loop spans 15 amino acids. J gave up 6 bases and V 6 bases, and 8 bases lay outside the gene matches.

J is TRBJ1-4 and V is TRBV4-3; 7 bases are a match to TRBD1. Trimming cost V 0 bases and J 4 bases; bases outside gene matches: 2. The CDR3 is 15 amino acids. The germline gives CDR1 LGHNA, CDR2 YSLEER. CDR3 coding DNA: TGCGCCAGCAGCCAAGAGGACAGGTATAATGAAAAACTGTTTTTT. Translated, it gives CASSQEDRYNEKLFF.